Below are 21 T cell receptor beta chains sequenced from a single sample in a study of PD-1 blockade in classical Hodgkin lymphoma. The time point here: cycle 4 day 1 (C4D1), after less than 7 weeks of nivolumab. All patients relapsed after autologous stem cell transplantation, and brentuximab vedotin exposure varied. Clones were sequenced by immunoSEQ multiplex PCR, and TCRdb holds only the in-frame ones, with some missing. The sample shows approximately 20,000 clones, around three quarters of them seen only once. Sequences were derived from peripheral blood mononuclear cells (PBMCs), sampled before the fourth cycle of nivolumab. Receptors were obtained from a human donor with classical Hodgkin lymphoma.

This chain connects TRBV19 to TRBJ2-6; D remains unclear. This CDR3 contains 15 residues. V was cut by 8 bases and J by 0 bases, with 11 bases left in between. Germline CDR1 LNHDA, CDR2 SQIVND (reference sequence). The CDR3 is CASDPTASGANVLTF. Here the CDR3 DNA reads TGTGCCAGTGACCCCACAGCCTCTGGGGCCAACGTCCTGACTTTC. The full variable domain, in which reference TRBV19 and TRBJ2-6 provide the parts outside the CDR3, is DGGITQSPKYLFRKEGQNVTLSCEQNLNHDAMYWYRQDPGQGLRLIYYSQIVNDFQKGDIAEGYSVSREKKESFPLTVTSAQKNPTAFYLCASDPTASGANVLTFGAGSRLTVL.

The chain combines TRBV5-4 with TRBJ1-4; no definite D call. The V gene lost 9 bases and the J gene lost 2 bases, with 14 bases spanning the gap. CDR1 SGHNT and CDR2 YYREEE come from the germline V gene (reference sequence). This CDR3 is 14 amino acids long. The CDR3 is CATHAGSTNEKLFF. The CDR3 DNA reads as TGTGCCACCCACGCCGGGTCGACTAATGAAAAACTGTTTTTT.

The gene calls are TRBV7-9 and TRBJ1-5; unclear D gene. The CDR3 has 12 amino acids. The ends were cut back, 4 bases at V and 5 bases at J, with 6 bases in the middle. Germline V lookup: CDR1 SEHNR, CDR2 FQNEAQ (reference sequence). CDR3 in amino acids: CASSYIDQPQHF. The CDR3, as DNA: TGTGCCAGCAGCTATATCGATCAGCCCCAGCATTTT.

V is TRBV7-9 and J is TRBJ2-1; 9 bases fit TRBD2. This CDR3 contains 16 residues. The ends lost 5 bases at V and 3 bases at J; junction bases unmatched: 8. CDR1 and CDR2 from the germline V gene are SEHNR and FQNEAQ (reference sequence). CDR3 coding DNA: TGTGCCAGCAGCAAAACAGCGGGGGGCCGCTACAATGAGCAGTTCTTC. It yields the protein CASSKTAGGRYNEQFF.

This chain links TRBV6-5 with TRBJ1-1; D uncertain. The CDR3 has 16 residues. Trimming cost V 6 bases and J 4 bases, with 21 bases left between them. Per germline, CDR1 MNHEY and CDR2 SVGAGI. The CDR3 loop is CASSYTAPVGGTEAFF. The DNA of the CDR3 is TGTGCCAGCAGCTACACGGCTCCGGTCGGTGGCACTGAAGCTTTCTTT.

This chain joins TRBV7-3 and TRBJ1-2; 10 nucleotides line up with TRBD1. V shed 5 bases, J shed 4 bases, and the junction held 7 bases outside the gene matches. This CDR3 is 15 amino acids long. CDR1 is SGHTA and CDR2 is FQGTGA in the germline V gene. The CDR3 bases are TGTGCCAGCAGCCCTGGGACAGGGGCCCTCTATGGCTACACCTTC. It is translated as CASSPGTGALYGYTF.

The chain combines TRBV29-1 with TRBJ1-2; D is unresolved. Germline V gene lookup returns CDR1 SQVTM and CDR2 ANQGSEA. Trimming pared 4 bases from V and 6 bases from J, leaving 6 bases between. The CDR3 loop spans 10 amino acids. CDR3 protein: CSVVGNGYTF. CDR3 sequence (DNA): TGCAGCGTTGTCGGGAATGGCTACACCTTC.

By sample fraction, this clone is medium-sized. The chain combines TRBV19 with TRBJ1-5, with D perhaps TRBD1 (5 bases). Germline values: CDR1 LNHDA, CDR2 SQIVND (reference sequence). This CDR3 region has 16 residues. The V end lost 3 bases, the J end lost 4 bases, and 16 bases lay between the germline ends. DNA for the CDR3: TGTGCCAGTAGTATCCTTGGAACAGGAAAAAATCAGCCCCAGCATTTT. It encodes CASSILGTGKNQPQHF.

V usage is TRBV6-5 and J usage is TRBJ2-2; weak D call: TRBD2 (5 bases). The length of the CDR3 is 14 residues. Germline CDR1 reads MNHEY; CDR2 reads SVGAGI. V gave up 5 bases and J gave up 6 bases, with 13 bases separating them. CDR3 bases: TGTGCCAGCAGTGCTGGACTCGGGCCCGGGGAGCTGTTTTTT. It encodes CASSAGLGPGELFF.

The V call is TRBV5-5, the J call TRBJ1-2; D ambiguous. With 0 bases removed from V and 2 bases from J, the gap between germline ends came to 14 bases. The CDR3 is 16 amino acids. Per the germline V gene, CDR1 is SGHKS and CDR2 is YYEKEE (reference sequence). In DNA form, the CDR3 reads TGTGCCAGCAGCTTGGTTTGGGGTATTGAAAACTATGGCTACACCTTC. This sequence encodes CASSLVWGIENYGYTF.

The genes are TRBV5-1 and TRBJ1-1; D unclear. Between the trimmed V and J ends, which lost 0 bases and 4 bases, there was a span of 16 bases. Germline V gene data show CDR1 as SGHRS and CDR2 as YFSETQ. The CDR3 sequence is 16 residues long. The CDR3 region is CASSLGVLGGGTEAFF. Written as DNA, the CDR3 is TGCGCCAGCAGCTTGGGGGTCTTAGGCGGCGGCACTGAAGCTTTCTTT.

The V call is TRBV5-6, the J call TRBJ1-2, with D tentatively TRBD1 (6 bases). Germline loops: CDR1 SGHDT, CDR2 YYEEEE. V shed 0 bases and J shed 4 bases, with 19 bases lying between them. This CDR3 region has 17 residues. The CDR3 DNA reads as TGTGCCAGCAGCTTGGATTTGGGGGCGCCGCGTAGCTATGGCTACACCTTC. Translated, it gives CASSLDLGAPRSYGYTF.

In DNA, the CDR3 is TGCGCCAGCAGTTCGACAGGGTATAATTCACCCCTCCACTTT. As protein: CASSSTGYNSPLHF. V usage is TRBV10-2 and J usage is TRBJ1-6, with 7 bases matching TRBD1. The trim removed 5 bases at V and 4 bases at J, leaving 2 bases unmatched. The CDR3 extends over 14 amino acids. Germline V gene sequence: CDR1 WSHSY, CDR2 SAAADI.

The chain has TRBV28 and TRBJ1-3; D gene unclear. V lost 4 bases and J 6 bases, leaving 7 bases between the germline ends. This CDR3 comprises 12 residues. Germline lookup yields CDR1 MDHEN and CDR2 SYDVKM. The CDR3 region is CASSSPANTIYF. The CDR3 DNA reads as TGTGCCAGCAGTTCACCTGCAAACACCATATATTTT.

The DNA for the CDR3 is TGTGCCAGCAGCCGGGACAGACTTAGCAATCAGCCCCAGCATTTT. Protein: CASSRDRLSNQPQHF. The V call is TRBV28, the J call TRBJ1-5; 7 bases align to TRBD1. The germline V gene encodes CDR1 MDHEN and CDR2 SYDVKM. CDR3 length: 15 residues. J gave up 0 bases and V 6 bases, and 5 bases lay outside the gene matches.

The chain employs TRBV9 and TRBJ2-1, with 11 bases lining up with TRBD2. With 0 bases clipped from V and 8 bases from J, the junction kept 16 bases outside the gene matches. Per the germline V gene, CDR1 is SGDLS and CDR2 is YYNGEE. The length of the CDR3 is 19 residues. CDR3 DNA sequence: TGTGCCAGCAGCGTAGGTTTCACTAGCGGGAGACTCAAGCGGGATGAGCAGTTCTTC. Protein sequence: CASSVGFTSGRLKRDEQFF.

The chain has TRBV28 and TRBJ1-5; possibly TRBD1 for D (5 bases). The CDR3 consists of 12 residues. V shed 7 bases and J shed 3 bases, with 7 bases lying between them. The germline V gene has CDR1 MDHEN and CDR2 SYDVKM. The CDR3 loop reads CASKGNNQPQHF. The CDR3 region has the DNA TGTGCCAGCAAGGGGAACAATCAGCCCCAGCATTTT.

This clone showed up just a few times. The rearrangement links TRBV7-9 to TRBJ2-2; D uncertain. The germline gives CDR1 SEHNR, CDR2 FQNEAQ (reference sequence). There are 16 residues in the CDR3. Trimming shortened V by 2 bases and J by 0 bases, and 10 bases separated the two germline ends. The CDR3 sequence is CASSLSDGPNTGELFF. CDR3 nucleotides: TGTGCCAGCAGCTTATCCGACGGACCGAACACCGGGGAGCTGTTTTTT.

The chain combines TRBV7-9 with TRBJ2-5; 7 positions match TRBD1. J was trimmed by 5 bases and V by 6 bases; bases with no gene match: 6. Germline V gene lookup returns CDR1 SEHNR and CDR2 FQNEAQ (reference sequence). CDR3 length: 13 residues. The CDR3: CASRSRGFETQYF. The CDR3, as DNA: TGTGCCAGCAGGTCCAGGGGGTTTGAGACCCAGTACTTC.

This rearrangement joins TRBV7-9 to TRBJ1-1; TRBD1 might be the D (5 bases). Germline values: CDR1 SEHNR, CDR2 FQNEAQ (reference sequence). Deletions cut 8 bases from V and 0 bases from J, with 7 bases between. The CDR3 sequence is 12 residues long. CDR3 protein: CASGRVNTEAFF. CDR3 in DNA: TGTGCCAGCGGCAGGGTGAACACTGAAGCTTTCTTT.

CDR3 DNA: TGTGCCAGCAGCCTAATATACAATGAGCAGTTCTTC. The encoded protein is CASSLIYNEQFF. The chain carries TRBV7-2 and TRBJ2-1; D is ambiguous. Trimming removed 5 bases from V and 4 bases from J, with 6 bases in between. The CDR3 is made up of 12 amino acids. The germline V gene has CDR1 SGHTA and CDR2 FQGNSA.